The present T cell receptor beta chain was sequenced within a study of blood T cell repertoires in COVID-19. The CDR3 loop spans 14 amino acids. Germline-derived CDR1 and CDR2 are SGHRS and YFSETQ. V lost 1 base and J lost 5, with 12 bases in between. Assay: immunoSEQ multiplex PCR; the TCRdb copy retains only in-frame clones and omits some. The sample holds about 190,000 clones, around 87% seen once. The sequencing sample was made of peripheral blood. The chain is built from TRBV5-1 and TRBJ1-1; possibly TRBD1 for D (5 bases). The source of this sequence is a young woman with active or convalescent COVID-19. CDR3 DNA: TGCGCCAGCAGCTTGTCGCAGGCAGGGACTGAAGCTTTCTTT. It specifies CASSLSQAGTEAFF.